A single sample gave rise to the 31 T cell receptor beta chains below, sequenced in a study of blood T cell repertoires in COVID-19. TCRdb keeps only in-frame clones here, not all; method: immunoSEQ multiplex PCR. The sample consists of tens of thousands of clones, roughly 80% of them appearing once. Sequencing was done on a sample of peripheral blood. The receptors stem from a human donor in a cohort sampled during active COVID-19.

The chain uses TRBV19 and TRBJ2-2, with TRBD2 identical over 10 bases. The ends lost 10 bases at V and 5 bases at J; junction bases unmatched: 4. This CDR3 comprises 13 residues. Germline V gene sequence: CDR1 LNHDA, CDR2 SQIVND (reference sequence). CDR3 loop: CATGLAFTGELFF. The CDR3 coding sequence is TGTGCCACGGGACTAGCGTTTACCGGGGAGCTGTTTTTT.

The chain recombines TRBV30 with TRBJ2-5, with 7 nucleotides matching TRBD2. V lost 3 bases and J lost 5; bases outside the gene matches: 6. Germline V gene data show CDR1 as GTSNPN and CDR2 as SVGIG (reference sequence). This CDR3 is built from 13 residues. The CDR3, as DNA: TGTGCCTGGAGGACAGCGGGGACGGAGACCCAGTACTTC. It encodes CAWRTAGTETQYF.

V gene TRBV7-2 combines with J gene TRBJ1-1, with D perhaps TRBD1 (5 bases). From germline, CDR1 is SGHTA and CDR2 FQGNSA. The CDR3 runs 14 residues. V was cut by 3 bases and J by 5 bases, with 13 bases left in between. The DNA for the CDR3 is TGTGCCAGCAGCTTCCAACGGGGGGATACTGAAGCTTTCTTT. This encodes CASSFQRGDTEAFF. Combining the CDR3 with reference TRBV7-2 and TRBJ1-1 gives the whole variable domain GAGVSQSPSNKVTEKGKDVELRCDPISGHTALYWYRQSLGQGLEFLIYFQGNSAPDKSGLPSDRFSAERTGGSVSTLTIQRTQQEDSAVYLCASSFQRGDTEAFFGQGTRLTVV.

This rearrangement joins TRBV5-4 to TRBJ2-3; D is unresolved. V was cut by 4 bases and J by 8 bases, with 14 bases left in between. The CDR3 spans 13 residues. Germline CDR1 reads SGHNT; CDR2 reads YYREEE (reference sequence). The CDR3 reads CASSNDETGTQYF. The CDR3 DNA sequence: TGTGCCAGCAGCAACGACGAAACGGGTACGCAGTATTTT.

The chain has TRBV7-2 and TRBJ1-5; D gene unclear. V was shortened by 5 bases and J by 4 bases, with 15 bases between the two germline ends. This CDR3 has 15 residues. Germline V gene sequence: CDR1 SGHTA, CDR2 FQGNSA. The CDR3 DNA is TGTGCCAGCAGCCGCTCCGGGAGTTTAAATCAGCCCCAGCATTTT. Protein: CASSRSGSLNQPQHF.

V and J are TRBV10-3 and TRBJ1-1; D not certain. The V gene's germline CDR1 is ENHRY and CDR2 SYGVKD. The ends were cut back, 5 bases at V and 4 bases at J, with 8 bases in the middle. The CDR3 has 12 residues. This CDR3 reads CAISIGGTEAFF. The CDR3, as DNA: TGTGCCATCAGTATTGGAGGCACTGAAGCTTTCTTT.

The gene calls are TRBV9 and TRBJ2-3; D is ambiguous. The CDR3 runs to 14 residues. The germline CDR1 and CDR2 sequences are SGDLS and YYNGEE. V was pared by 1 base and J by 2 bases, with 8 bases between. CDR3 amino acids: CASSVMSDTDTQYF. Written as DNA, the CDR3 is TGTGCCAGCAGCGTAATGTCAGACACAGATACGCAGTATTTT.

In nucleotides, the CDR3 is TGTGCCAGCAGCCCGTTCGACAGGCGGACCCTCTACGAGCAGTACTTC. Protein: CASSPFDRRTLYEQYF. This chain links TRBV7-2 with TRBJ2-7; D is perhaps TRBD1 (6 bases). V was cut by 5 bases and J by 3 bases, with 20 bases left in between. CDR3 length: 16 residues. The germline V gene encodes CDR1 SGHTA and CDR2 FQGNSA.

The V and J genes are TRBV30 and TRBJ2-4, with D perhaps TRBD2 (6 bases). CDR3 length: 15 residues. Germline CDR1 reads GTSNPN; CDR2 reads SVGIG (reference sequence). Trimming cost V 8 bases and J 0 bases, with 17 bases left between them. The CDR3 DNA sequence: TGTGCCGGAGGGGCCGTCGGGGGAGCCAAAAACATTCAGTACTTC. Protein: CAGGAVGGAKNIQYF. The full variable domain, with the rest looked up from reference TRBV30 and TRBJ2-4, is SQTIHQWPATLVQPVGSPLSLECTVEGTSNPNLYWYRQAAGRGLQLLFYSVGIGQISSEVPQNLSASRPQDRQFILSSKKLLLSDSGFYLCAGGAVGGAKNIQYFGAGTRLSVL.

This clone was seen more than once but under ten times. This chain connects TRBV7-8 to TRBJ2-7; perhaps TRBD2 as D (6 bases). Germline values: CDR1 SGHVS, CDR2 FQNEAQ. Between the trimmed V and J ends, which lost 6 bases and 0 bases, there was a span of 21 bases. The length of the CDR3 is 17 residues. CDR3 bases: TGTGCCAGCAGGCCCTCGAGGGCGGGATTGAGCTCCTACGAGCAGTACTTC. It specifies CASRPSRAGLSSYEQYF.

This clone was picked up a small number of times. Written as DNA, the CDR3 is TGTGCCAGCAGCCCCAGGACAGGGGGCCCCGGAAACACCATATATTTT. This translates into CASSPRTGGPGNTIYF. The genes are TRBV11-1 and TRBJ1-3; 11 positions match TRBD1. With V trimmed by 5 bases and J by 4 bases, 7 bases remained unmatched. Germline V gene lookup returns CDR1 SGHAT and CDR2 FQDESV (reference sequence). This CDR3 is 16 amino acids long.

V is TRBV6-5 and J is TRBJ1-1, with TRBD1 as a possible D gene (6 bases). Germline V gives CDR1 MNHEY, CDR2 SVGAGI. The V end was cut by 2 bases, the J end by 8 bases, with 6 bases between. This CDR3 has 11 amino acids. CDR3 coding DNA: TGTGCCAGCAGTTACGACAGGGAAGCTTTCTTT. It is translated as CASSYDREAFF.

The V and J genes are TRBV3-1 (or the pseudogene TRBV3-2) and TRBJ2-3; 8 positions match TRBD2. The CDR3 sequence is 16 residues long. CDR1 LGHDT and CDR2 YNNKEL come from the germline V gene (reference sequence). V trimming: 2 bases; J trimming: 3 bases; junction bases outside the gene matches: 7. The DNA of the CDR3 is TGTGCCAGCAGCCAACGGGTGTTAGCGGGGACAGATACGCAGTATTTT. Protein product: CASSQRVLAGTDTQYF.

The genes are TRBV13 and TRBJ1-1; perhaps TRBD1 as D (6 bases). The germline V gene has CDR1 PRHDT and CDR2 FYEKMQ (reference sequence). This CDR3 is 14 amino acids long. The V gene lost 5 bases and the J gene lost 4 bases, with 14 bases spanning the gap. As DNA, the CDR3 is TGTGCCAGCAGCGAACAGGGTTTGGCCACTGAAGCTTTCTTT. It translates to CASSEQGLATEAFF.

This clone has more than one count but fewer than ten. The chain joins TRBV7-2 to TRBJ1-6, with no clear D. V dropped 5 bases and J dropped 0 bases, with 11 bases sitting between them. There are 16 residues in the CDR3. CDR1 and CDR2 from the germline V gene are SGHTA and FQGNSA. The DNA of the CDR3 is TGTGCCAGCAGCCCTGGCCCAAGCTCCTATAATTCACCCCTCCACTTT. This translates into CASSPGPSSYNSPLHF.

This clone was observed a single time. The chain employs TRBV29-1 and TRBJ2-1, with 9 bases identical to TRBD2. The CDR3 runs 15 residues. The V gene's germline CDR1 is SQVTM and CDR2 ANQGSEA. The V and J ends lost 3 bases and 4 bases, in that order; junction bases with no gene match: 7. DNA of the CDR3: TGCAGCGTTGAGGTTAGCGGGAGAGGTTACAATGAGCAGTTCTTC. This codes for CSVEVSGRGYNEQFF.

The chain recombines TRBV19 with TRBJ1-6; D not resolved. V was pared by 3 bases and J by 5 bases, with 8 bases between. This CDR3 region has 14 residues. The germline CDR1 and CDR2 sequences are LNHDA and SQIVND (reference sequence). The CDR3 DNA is TGTGCCAGTAGTATCCAGATTAATAATTCACCCCTCCACTTT. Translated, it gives CASSIQINNSPLHF. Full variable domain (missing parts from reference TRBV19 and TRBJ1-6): DGGITQSPKYLFRKEGQNVTLSCEQNLNHDAMYWYRQDPGQGLRLIYYSQIVNDFQKGDIAEGYSVSREKKESFPLTVTSAQKNPTAFYLCASSIQINNSPLHFGNGTRLTVT.

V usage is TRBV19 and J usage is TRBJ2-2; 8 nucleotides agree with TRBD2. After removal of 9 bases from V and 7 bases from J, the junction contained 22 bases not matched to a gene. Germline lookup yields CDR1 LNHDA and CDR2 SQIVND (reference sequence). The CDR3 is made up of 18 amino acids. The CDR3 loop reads CASTRGGASGALYGELFF. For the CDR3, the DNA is TGTGCCAGCACTCGGGGGGGGGCTAGCGGAGCCCTATACGGGGAGCTGTTTTTT. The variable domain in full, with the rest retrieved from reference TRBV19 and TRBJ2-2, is DGGITQSPKYLFRKEGQNVTLSCEQNLNHDAMYWYRQDPGQGLRLIYYSQIVNDFQKGDIAEGYSVSREKKESFPLTVTSAQKNPTAFYLCASTRGGASGALYGELFFGEGSRLTVL.

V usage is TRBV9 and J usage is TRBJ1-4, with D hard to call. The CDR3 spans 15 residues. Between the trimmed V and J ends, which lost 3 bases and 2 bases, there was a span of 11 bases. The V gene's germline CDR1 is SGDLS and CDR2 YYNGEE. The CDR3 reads CASSASTGTNEKLFF. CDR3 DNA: TGTGCCAGCAGCGCCTCGACGGGTACTAATGAAAAACTGTTTTTT.

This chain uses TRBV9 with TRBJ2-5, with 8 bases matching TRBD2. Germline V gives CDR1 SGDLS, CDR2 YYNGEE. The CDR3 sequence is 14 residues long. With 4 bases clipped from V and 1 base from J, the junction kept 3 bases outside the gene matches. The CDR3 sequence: CASSPRGGQETQYF. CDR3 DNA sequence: TGTGCCAGCAGCCCACGGGGGGGCCAAGAGACCCAGTACTTC.

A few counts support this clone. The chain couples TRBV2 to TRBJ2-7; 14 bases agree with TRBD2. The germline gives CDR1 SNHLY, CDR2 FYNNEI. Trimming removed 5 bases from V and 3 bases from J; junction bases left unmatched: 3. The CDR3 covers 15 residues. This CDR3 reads CASSPGTSGSYEQYF. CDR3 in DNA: TGTGCCAGCAGTCCTGGGACTAGCGGGAGCTACGAGCAGTACTTC. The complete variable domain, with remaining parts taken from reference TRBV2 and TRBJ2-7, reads EPEVTQTPSHQVTQMGQEVILRCVPISNHLYFYWYRQILGQKVEFLVSFYNNEISEKSEIFDDQFSVERPDGSNFTLKIRSTKLEDSAMYFCASSPGTSGSYEQYFGPGTRLTVT.

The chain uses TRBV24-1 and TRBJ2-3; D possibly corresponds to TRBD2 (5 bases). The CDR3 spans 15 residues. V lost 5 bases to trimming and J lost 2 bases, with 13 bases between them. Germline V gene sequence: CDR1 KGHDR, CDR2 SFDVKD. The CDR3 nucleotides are TGTGCCACCAGTGTCGCAGGAGGAACCACAGATACGCAGTATTTT. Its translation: CATSVAGGTTDTQYF.

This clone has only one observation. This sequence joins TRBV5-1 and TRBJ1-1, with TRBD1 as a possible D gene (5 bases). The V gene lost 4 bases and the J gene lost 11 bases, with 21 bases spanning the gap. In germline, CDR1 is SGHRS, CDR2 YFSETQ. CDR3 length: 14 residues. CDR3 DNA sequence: TGCGCCAGCAGCCTTACGACCGGGGGGGAGAGGGCTTTCTTT. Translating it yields CASSLTTGGERAFF.

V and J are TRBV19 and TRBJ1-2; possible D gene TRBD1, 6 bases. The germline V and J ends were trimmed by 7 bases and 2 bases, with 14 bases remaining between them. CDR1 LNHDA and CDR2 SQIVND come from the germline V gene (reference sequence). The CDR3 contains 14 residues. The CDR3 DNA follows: TGTGCCAGTAAGGGTTCAGGGGAGAACTATGGCTACACCTTC. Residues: CASKGSGENYGYTF. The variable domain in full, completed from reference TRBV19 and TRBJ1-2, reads DGGITQSPKYLFRKEGQNVTLSCEQNLNHDAMYWYRQDPGQGLRLIYYSQIVNDFQKGDIAEGYSVSREKKESFPLTVTSAQKNPTAFYLCASKGSGENYGYTFGSGTRLTVV.

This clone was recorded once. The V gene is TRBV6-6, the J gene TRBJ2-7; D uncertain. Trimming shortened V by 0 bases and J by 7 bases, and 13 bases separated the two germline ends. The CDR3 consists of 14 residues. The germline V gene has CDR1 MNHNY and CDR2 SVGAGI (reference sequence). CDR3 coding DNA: TGTGCCAGCAGTTACTCGACATTTTTGAAGGAGCAGTACTTC. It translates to CASSYSTFLKEQYF.

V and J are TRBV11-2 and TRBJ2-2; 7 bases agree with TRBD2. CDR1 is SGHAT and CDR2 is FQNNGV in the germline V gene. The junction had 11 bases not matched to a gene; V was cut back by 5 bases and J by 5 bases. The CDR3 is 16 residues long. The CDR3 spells CASSLLGGGGTGELFF. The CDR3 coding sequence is TGTGCCAGCAGCCTCCTCGGCGGGGGAGGTACCGGGGAGCTGTTTTTT.

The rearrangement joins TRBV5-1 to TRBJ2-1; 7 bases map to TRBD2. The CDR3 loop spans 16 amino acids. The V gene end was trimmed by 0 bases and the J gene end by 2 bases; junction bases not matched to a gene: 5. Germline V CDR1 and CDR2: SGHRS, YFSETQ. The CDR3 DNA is TGCGCCAGCAGCTTGGATGGTGGGGGGGCCTACAATGAGCAGTTCTTC. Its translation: CASSLDGGGAYNEQFF.

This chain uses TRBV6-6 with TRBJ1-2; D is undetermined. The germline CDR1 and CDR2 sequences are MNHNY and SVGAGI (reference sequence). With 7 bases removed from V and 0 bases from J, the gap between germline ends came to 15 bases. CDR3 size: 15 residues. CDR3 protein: CASNPAGGTNYGYTF. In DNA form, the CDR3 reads TGTGCCAGCAACCCCGCGGGCGGGACTAACTATGGCTACACCTTC.

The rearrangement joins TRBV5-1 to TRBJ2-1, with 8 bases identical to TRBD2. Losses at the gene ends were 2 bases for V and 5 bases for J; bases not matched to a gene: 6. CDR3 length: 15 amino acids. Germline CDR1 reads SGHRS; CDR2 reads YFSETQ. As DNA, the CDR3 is TGCGCCAGCAGCTTAGCGGGAGTCGCGAACAATGAGCAGTTCTTC. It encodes CASSLAGVANNEQFF. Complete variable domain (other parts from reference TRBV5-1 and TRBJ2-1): KAGVTQTPRYLIKTRGQQVTLSCSPISGHRSVSWYQQTPGQGLQFLFEYFSETQRNKGNFPGRFSGRQFSNSRSEMNVSTLELGDSALYLCASSLAGVANNEQFFGPGTRLTVL.

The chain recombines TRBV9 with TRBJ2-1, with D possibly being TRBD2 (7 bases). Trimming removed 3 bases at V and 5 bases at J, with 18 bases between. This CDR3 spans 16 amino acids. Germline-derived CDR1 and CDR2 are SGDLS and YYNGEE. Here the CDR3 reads CASSARQGGADNEQFF. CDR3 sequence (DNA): TGTGCCAGCAGCGCGCGACAAGGGGGGGCCGACAATGAGCAGTTCTTC.

This chain's CDR3 is CASSQIRTGDYEKLFF. The CDR3 region has the DNA TGCGCCAGCAGTCAAATAAGGACAGGGGACTATGAAAAACTGTTTTTT. The chain links TRBV23-1 to TRBJ1-4; 9 positions agree with TRBD1. TRBV23-1 carries the ORF label, with uncertain function. J was trimmed by 6 bases and V by 2 bases; bases with no gene match: 7. The CDR3 is 16 amino acids.